A selection of T cell receptor beta chains follows, all from one sample in a study of blood T cell repertoires in COVID-19. Clones were sequenced by immunoSEQ multiplex PCR, and TCRdb holds only the in-frame ones, with some missing. The sample records approximately 86,000 clones, approximately 80% being singletons. The sequencing input was peripheral blood. The source is a woman in her seventies with acute or convalescent COVID-19. Each CDR3 is given with its conserved first and last residue. D genes are given only for firm matches. Size is omitted from some rows. Given values are once, few, many or a class for expanded clones.

D	V	size	J	CDR3	DNA
TRBD2	TRBV5-1	once	TRBJ2-7	CASSLGGLAYEQYF	TGCGCCAGCAGCTTAGGCGGACTAGCCTACGAGCAGTACTTC
TRBD1	TRBV28	NA	TRBJ1-2	CASSLSGGGGYTF	TGTGCCAGCAGTTTATCAGGGGGCGGGGGCTACACCTTC
TRBD1	TRBV28	NA	TRBJ2-1	CASNLRDRGLDEQFF	TGTGCCAGCAACCTCCGGGACAGGGGGCTCGATGAGCAGTTCTTC
TRBD1	TRBV9	few	TRBJ1-6	CASSSTGTGNNSPLHF	TGTGCCAGCAGCAGTACCGGGACAGGGAATAATTCACCCCTCCACTTT
TRBD1	TRBV28	once	TRBJ1-2	CASSFRDRYNYGYTF	TGTGCCAGCAGTTTCCGGGACAGGTATAACTATGGCTACACCTTC
TRBD1	TRBV5-1	NA	TRBJ1-1	CASSLGGQGNTEAFF	TGCGCCAGCAGCTTGGGAGGACAGGGGAACACTGAAGCTTTCTTT
NA	TRBV29-1	NA	TRBJ2-3	CSVETGSDTQYF	TGCAGCGTTGAAACAGGGTCAGATACGCAGTATTTT
NA	TRBV5-1	NA	TRBJ2-1	CASSSSGASGYNEQFF	TGCGCCAGCAGCTCCTCGGGGGCTAGCGGCTACAATGAGCAGTTCTTC
NA	TRBV6-6	NA	TRBJ1-1	CASSQGVNTEAFF	TGTGCCAGCAGTCAGGGAGTGAACACTGAAGCTTTCTTT
NA	TRBV5-1	NA	TRBJ1-5	CASSQEEPQHF	TGCGCCAGCAGTCAAGAGGAGCCCCAGCATTTT
TRBD1	TRBV29-1	NA	TRBJ1-1	CSVEEGTGTAFF	TGCAGCGTTGAAGAAGGGACAGGGACGGCTTTCTTT
TRBD1	TRBV4-1	NA	TRBJ2-7	CASSQTGTGGYEQYF	TGCGCCAGCAGCCAAACCGGGACAGGGGGTTACGAGCAGTACTTC
NA	TRBV2	few	TRBJ2-1	CASSGGWASYNEQFF	TGTGCCAGCAGTGGTGGGTGGGCCAGCTACAATGAGCAGTTCTTC
TRBD1	TRBV9	NA	TRBJ1-2	CASSPSGQGRGYTF	TGTGCCAGCAGCCCATCGGGACAGGGGAGGGGCTACACCTTC
NA	TRBV7-2	NA	TRBJ1-6	CASSPSRSPLHF	TGTGCCAGCAGCCCAAGCAGGTCACCCCTCCACTTT
NA	TRBV11-2	NA	TRBJ2-3	CASSLGGQVTDTQYF	TGTGCCAGCAGCTTAGGGGGACAAGTCACAGATACGCAGTATTTT
NA	TRBV5-1	NA	TRBJ1-3	CASSNRVGNTIYF	TGCGCCAGCTCAAACAGGGTTGGAAACACCATATATTTT
TRBD2	TRBV9	NA	TRBJ2-1	CASSVATRLANEQFF	TGTGCCAGCAGCGTAGCTACGAGACTAGCAAATGAGCAGTTCTTC
NA	TRBV6-5	few	TRBJ1-1	CATRRTMNTEAFF	TGTGCCACCCGGAGGACCATGAACACTGAAGCTTTCTTT
NA	TRBV5-1	NA	TRBJ2-5	CASSLKETQYF	TGCGCCAGCAGCCTTAAAGAGACCCAGTACTTC
TRBD1	TRBV28	NA	TRBJ2-7	CASSYPTDRGRYEQYF	TGTGCCAGCAGTTACCCGACCGACAGGGGCCGCTACGAGCAGTACTTC
NA	TRBV5-1	NA	TRBJ1-6	CASSTFGVFGANSPLHF	TGCGCCAGCAGCACCTTTGGGGTTTTTGGGGCCAATTCACCCCTCCACTTT
NA	TRBV12-3/TRBV12-4	NA	TRBJ1-6	CASSLTNSPLHF	TGTGCCAGCAGTCTCACAAATTCACCCCTCCACTTT
NA	TRBV12-3/TRBV12-4	NA	TRBJ1-1	CASSPQGRRGAFF	TGTGCCAGCAGTCCTCAGGGGAGAAGGGGCGCTTTCTTT
TRBD1	TRBV3-1/TRBV3-2	NA	TRBJ1-2	CASSQGDRVLLGYTF	TGTGCCAGCAGCCAGGGGGACAGGGTACTTCTGGGCTACACCTTC
TRBD1	TRBV7-9	NA	TRBJ1-2	CASSARQGAWGYTF	TGTGCCAGCAGCGCCCGACAGGGGGCTTGGGGCTACACCTTC
TRBD1	TRBV7-3	NA	TRBJ1-6	CASSSTGRNSPLHF	TGTGCCAGCAGCTCGACAGGGCGTAATTCACCCCTCCACTTT
TRBD2	TRBV25-1	few	TRBJ2-3	CASSGTSGMRNTQYF	TGTGCCAGCAGTGGGACTAGCGGGATGAGGAATACGCAGTATTTT
NA	TRBV11-2	NA	TRBJ2-3	CASSFRRATQYF	TGTGCCAGCAGCTTTCGGAGGGCCACGCAGTATTTT
TRBD1	TRBV28	NA	TRBJ1-2	CASSRGTGKLYGYTF	TGTGCCAGCAGTCGCGGGACAGGGAAATTATATGGCTACACCTTC
NA	TRBV11-3	NA	TRBJ2-4	CASTWRWRGTKNIQYF	TGTGCCAGCACCTGGCGATGGAGGGGAACCAAAAACATTCAGTACTTC